The 14 T cell receptor beta chains reported below all come from one sample, sequenced in a study of cytomegalovirus exposure and HLA in healthy donors. PCR employed 60 Vbeta and 13 Jbeta primers. The repertoire was sequenced with immunoSEQ multiplex PCR; TCRdb's copy has only in-frame clones and lacks some. The sample includes about 200,000 clones, about four fifths of them seen just once. The material sequenced was PBMCs. Every receptor here comes from a man aged 40-55 years in good health and CMV-seropositive.

This sequence joins TRBV5-6 and TRBJ2-1; 11 nucleotides line up with TRBD2. The CDR3 spans 15 residues. The germline V gene has CDR1 SGHDT and CDR2 YYEEEE. Losses at the gene ends were 2 bases for V and 10 bases for J; bases not matched to a gene: 8. For the CDR3, the DNA is TGTGCCAGCAGCTTCCAACTAGCGGGAGTTAACGAGCAGTTCTTC. Its translation: CASSFQLAGVNEQFF.

This clone has only a few counts. This rearrangement joins TRBV21-1 to TRBJ2-1; the DNA was not compared with TRBD2, the D call given in the table. TRBV21-1 is a known pseudogene. The CDR3 consists of 14 residues. As DNA, the CDR3 is TGTGCCAGCAGCAATAGCGGGAGGGCCAATGAGCAGTTCTTC. It is translated as CASSNSGRANEQFF.

J is TRBJ2-1 and V is TRBV5-1; 10 positions match TRBD2. The germline gives CDR1 SGHRS, CDR2 YFSETQ. CDR3 length equals 15 residues. Unmatched junction bases numbered 6, after V lost 3 bases and J lost 6 bases. The CDR3 protein is CASSYLAGATNEQFF. The CDR3 nucleotides are TGCGCCAGCAGCTATCTAGCGGGAGCGACCAATGAGCAGTTCTTC. The variable domain in full, with the rest retrieved from reference TRBV5-1 and TRBJ2-1, is KAGVTQTPRYLIKTRGQQVTLSCSPISGHRSVSWYQQTPGQGLQFLFEYFSETQRNKGNFPGRFSGRQFSNSRSEMNVSTLELGDSALYLCASSYLAGATNEQFFGPGTRLTVL.

CDR3: CASSQGTSVVGELFF. In nucleotides, the CDR3 is TGTGCCAGCAGCCAGGGGACTAGCGTCGTCGGGGAGCTGTTTTTT. V usage is TRBV14 and J usage is TRBJ2-2; 10 nucleotides match TRBD2. Germline CDR1 reads SGHDN; CDR2 reads FVKESK. Unmatched junction bases numbered 5, after V lost 3 bases and J lost 7 bases. CDR3 length: 15 amino acids.

V is TRBV27 and J is TRBJ1-3; 9 positions match TRBD1. CDR1 and CDR2 (germline): MNHEY, SMNVEV (reference sequence). Trimming at V came to 5 bases and at J to 2 bases, leaving 7 bases not matched to a gene. This CDR3 has 16 residues. The CDR3, as DNA: TGTGCCAGCAGTCCAAGGACAGGGGACGCTGGAAACACCATATATTTT. It specifies CASSPRTGDAGNTIYF.

This chain connects TRBV27 to TRBJ1-4; D ambiguous. Germline V gene data show CDR1 as MNHEY and CDR2 as SMNVEV (reference sequence). The CDR3 is 15 amino acids. V shed 5 bases and J shed 0 bases, with 10 bases lying between them. The DNA of the CDR3 is TGTGCCAGCAGTCCATACTCTGCAACTAATGAAAAACTGTTTTTT. Protein product: CASSPYSATNEKLFF. Looking up the rest from reference TRBV27 and TRBJ1-4 gives the full variable domain: EAQVTQNPRYLITVTGKKLTVTCSQNMNHEYMSWYRQDPGLGLRQIYYSMNVEVTDKGDVPEGYKVSRKEKRNFPLILESPSPNQTSLYFCASSPYSATNEKLFFGSGTQLSVL.

This rearrangement joins TRBV7-6 to TRBJ1-2; TRBD1 might be the D (6 bases). CDR3 length: 14 residues. The V end was cut by 4 bases, the J end by 8 bases, with 17 bases between. Germline V lookup: CDR1 SGHVS, CDR2 FNYEAQ. In DNA form, the CDR3 reads TGTGCCAGCAGCTCCCAGGGAGGGGGGGGAGGCTACACCTTC. Translating gives CASSSQGGGGGYTF.

In nucleotides, the CDR3 is TGTGCCAGCAGCCGTACTGGAGAAGGGGCCCGTACGCAGTATTTT. Translating it yields CASSRTGEGARTQYF. The chain employs TRBV14 and TRBJ2-3; tentatively, D is TRBD1 (5 bases). This CDR3 is 15 amino acids long. CDR1 is SGHDN and CDR2 is FVKESK in the germline V gene. The V and J ends lost 4 bases and 8 bases respectively, with 19 bases between them.

This clone was seen a few times. This chain connects TRBV5-6 to TRBJ1-1; D is unclear. CDR1 and CDR2 from the germline V gene are SGHDT and YYEEEE. Deletions cut 4 bases from V and 1 base from J, with 11 bases between. The CDR3 is made up of 14 amino acids. In DNA form, the CDR3 reads TGTGCCAGCAGCCCCCGCCGGGGGAACACTGAAGCTTTCTTT. It codes for CASSPRRGNTEAFF.

This clone turned up a few times. This chain joins TRBV5-4 and TRBJ2-5; 7 bases fit TRBD1. CDR1 is SGHNT, CDR2 YYREEE, per germline (reference sequence). The CDR3 runs to 12 residues. V lost 7 bases, J lost 3 bases, and 3 bases stayed unmatched. The CDR3 region has the DNA TGTGCCAGCTCTGGGACAGAAGAGACCCAGTACTTC. This encodes CASSGTEETQYF.

This chain connects TRBV13 to TRBJ2-7; 7 positions match TRBD1. V shed 4 bases and J 6 bases; nucleotides not matched to a gene: 6. CDR1 and CDR2 from the germline V gene are PRHDT and FYEKMQ (reference sequence). The CDR3 totals 13 residues. The CDR3 DNA reads as TGTGCCAGCAGCTACCGGGACAGAGGCGAGCAGTACGTC. As protein: CASSYRDRGEQYV.

The rearrangement uses TRBV2 and TRBJ1-2; the match to TRBD1 covers 7 bases. The ends lost 0 bases at V and 1 base at J; junction bases unmatched: 5. CDR1 is SNHLY and CDR2 is FYNNEI in the germline V gene. The CDR3 contains 16 residues. CDR3 sequence (DNA): TGTGCCAGCAGTGAAGCTCCCGGGACAGTTAACTATGGCTACACCTTC. This sequence encodes CASSEAPGTVNYGYTF.

This clone was seen a handful of times. This sequence joins TRBV19 and TRBJ1-1, with 7 bases aligning to TRBD1. The CDR3 is 14 amino acids. The ends lost 3 bases at V and 5 bases at J; junction bases unmatched: 6. Per germline, CDR1 LNHDA and CDR2 SQIVND (reference sequence). The CDR3 reads CASSMTGLWTEAFF. The DNA of the CDR3 is TGTGCCAGTAGTATGACAGGGCTCTGGACTGAAGCTTTCTTT.

This clone appeared once. V is TRBV9 and J is TRBJ2-3, with D possibly TRBD2 on 6 matching bases. V dropped 0 bases and J dropped 2 bases, with 7 bases sitting between them. The CDR3 is 14 residues long. Per the germline V gene, CDR1 is SGDLS and CDR2 is YYNGEE. CDR3 nucleotide sequence: TGTGCCAGCAGCGTAGCGGGACTCACAGATACGCAGTATTTT. Translated, it gives CASSVAGLTDTQYF.